This TCR beta chain comes out of a study of radiation and T cells in renal cell carcinoma. Points from the study as a whole: Irradiated tumors had higher TCR clonality than control tumors.

Stated treatment: treatment-naive control, cytoreductive nephrectomy. Controls were unirradiated tumors from treatment-naive cytoreductive nephrectomy patients. CDR1 and CDR2 from the germline V gene are SGHRS and YFSETQ. The CDR3 runs to 19 residues. V trimming: 2 bases; J trimming: 0 bases; junction bases outside the gene matches: 13. Note on this clone: Antigen: not known.

Sequenced by immunoSEQ multiplex PCR; TCRdb stores in-frame clones only, minus some. The table shows over 9,500 clones, with less than 70% occurring only once. This chain connects TRBV5-1 to TRBJ1-5; 8 bases match TRBD1. The sequence was obtained from a woman older than 75 with renal cell carcinoma. Sequenced material: tumor tissue, taken from a patient whose treatment was nephrectomy without radiotherapy. The CDR3 bases are TGCGCCAGCAGCTTCATCCGGGACAGGTCCGACCATAGCAATCAGCCCCAGCATTTT. Its translation: CASSFIRDRSDHSNQPQHF.